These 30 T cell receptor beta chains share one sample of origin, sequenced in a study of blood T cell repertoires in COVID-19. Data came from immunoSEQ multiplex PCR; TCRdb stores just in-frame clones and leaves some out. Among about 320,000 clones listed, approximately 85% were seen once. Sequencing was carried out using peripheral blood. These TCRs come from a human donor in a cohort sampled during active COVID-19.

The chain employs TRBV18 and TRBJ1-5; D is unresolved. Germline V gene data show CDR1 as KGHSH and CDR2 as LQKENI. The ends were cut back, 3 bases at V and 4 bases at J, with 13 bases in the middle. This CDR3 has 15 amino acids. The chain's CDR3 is CASSPPPGLNQPQHF. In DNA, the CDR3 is TGTGCCAGCTCACCGCCGCCCGGTTTAAATCAGCCCCAGCATTTT.

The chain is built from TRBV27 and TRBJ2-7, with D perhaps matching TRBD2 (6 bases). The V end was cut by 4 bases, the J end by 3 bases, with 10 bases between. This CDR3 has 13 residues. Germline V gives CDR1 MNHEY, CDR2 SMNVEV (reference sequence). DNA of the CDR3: TGTGCCAGCAGTTCCATGCGGGACTACGAGCAGTACTTC. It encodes CASSSMRDYEQYF.

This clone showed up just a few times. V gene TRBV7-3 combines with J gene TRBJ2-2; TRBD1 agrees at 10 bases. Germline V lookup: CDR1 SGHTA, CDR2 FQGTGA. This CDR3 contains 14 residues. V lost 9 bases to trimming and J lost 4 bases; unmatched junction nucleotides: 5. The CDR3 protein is CASRDRGSTGELFF. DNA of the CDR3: TGTGCCAGTCGGGACAGGGGATCCACCGGGGAGCTGTTTTTT.

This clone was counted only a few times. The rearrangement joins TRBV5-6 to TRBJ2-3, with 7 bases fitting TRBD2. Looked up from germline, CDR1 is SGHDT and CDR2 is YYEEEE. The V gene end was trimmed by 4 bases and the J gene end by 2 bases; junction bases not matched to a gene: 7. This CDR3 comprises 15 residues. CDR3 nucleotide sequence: TGTGCCAGCAGCCCCAATGCGGGGGTCACAGATACGCAGTATTTT. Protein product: CASSPNAGVTDTQYF.

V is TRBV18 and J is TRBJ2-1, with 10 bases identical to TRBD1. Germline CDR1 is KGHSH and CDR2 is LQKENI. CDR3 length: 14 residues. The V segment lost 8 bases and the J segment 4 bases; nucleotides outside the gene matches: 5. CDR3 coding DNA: TGTGCCAGCCTCCGGGACAGGGGTTACAATGAGCAGTTCTTC. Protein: CASLRDRGYNEQFF.

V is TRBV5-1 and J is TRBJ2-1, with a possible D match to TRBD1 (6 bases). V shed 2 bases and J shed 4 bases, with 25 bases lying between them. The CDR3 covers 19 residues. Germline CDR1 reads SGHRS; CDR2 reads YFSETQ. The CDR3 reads CASSFPGQGNYIRYNEQFF. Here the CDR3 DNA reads TGCGCCAGCAGCTTCCCTGGCCAGGGGAATTATATACGATACAATGAGCAGTTCTTC.

CDR3 in DNA: TGTGCCACCAGTGATCCTGGACTAGCGGGGGCCTCCGGGACCGGGGAGCTGTTTTTT. Encoded protein: CATSDPGLAGASGTGELFF. V gene TRBV24-1 combines with J gene TRBJ2-2, with 13 bases matching TRBD2. V dropped 3 bases and J dropped 5; count of bases not matched to a gene: 11. Germline assignment: CDR1 KGHDR and CDR2 SFDVKD. The CDR3 runs to 19 residues.

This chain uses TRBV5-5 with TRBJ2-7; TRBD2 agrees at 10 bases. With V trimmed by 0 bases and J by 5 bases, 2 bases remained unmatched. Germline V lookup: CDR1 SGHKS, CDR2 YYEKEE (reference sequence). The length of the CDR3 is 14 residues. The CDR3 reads CASSLGLAGDEQYF. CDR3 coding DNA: TGTGCCAGCAGCTTGGGGCTAGCGGGGGACGAGCAGTACTTC.

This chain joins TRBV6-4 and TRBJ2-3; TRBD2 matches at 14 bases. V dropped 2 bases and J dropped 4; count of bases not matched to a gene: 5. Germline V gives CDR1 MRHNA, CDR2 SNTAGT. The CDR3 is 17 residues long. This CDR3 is CASSDATSGGAPDTQYF. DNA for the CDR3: TGTGCCAGCAGTGACGCGACTAGCGGGGGGGCCCCAGATACGCAGTATTTT.

The CDR3 nucleotides read TGTGCCAGCAGCTTAGGCCAACAAAATAACTATGGCTACACCTTC. Its protein product is CASSLGQQNNYGYTF. This chain joins TRBV7-9 and TRBJ1-2; D remains unclear. There are 15 residues in the CDR3. CDR1 SEHNR and CDR2 FQNEAQ come from the germline V gene (reference sequence). V shed 1 base and J shed 1 base, with 10 bases lying between them.

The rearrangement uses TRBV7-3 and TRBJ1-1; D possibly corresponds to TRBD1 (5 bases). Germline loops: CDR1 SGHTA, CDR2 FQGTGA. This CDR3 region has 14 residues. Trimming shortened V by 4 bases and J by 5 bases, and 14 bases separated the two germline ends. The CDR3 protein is CASSSTLGGTEAFF. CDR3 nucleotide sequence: TGTGCCAGCAGCTCTACGTTGGGGGGAACTGAAGCTTTCTTT.

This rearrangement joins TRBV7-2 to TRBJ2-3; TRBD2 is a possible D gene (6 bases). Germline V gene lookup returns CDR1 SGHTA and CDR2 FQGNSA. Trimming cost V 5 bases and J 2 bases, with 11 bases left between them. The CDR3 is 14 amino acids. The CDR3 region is CASSARDVTDTQYF. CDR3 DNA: TGTGCCAGCAGCGCGCGGGACGTCACAGATACGCAGTATTTT.

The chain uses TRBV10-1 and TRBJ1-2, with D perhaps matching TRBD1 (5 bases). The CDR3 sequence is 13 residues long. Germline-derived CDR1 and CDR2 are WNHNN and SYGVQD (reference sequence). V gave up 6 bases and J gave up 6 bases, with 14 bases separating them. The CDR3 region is CASSPGRGDGYTF. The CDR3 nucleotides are TGCGCCAGCAGCCCTGGGAGGGGCGATGGCTACACCTTC.

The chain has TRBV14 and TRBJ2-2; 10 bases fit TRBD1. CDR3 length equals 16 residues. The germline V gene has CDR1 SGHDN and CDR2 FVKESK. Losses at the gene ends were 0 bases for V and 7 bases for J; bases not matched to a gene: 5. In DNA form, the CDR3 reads TGTGCCAGCAGCCAAGACGGGACAGGGGCTCTCGGGGAGCTGTTTTTT. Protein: CASSQDGTGALGELFF.

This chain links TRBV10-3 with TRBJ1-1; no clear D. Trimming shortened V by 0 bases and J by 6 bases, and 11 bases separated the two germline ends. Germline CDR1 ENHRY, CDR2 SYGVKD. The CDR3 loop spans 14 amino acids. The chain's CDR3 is CAISESIGGSEAFF. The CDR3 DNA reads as TGTGCCATCAGTGAGTCGATTGGAGGGTCTGAAGCTTTCTTT.

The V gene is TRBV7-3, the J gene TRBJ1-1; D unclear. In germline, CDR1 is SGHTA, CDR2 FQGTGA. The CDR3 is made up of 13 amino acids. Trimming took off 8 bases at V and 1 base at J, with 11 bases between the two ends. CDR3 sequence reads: CASGREGNTEAFF. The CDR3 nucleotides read TGTGCCAGCGGACGGGAGGGGAACACTGAAGCTTTCTTT.

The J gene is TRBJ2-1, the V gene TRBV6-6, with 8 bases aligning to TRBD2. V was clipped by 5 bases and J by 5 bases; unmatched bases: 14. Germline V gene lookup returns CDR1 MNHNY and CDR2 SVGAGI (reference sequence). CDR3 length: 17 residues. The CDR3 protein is CASSRPGASGGDNEQFF. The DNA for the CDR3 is TGTGCCAGCAGTCGCCCGGGGGCGAGCGGGGGAGACAATGAGCAGTTCTTC.

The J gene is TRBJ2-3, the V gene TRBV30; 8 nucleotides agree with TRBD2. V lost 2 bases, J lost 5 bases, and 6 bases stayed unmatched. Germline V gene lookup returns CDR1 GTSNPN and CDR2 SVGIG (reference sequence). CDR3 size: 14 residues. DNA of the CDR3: TGTGCCTGGAGTCGAGCGGGGGCGGTAGATACGCAGTATTTT. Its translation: CAWSRAGAVDTQYF. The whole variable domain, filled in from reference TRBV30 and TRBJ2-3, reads SQTIHQWPATLVQPVGSPLSLECTVEGTSNPNLYWYRQAAGRGLQLLFYSVGIGQISSEVPQNLSASRPQDRQFILSSKKLLLSDSGFYLCAWSRAGAVDTQYFGPGTRLTVL.

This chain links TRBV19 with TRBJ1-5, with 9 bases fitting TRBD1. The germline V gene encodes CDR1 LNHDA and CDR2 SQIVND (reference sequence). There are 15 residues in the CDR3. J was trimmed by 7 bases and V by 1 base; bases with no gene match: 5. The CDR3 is CASSIGTGGGQPQHF. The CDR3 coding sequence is TGTGCCAGTAGTATAGGTACAGGGGGCGGACAGCCCCAGCATTTT.

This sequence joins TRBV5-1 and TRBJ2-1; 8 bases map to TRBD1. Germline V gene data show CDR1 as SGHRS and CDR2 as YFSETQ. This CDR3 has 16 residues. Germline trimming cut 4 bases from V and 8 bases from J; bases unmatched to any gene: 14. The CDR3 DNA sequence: TGCGCCAGCAGCCCAGGGGACAGGTCTATTTTGGATGAGCAGTTCTTC. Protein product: CASSPGDRSILDEQFF.

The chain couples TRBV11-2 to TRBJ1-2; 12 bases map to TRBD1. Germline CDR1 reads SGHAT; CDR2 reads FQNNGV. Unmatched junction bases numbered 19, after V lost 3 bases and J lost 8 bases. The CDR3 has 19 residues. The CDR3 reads CASSLSRTGQGAGSPGYTF. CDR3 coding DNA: TGTGCCAGCAGCTTGTCCCGGACGGGACAGGGGGCGGGCAGCCCCGGCTACACCTTC.

Here the CDR3 DNA reads TGCGCCAGCAGCTTGCTCACAGGTAGCTATGGCTACACCTTC. Its translation is CASSLLTGSYGYTF. This chain links TRBV5-1 with TRBJ1-2; D is possibly TRBD1 (5 bases). Trimming removed 1 base from V and 4 bases from J, with 11 bases in between. Germline V CDR1 and CDR2: SGHRS, YFSETQ. The CDR3 contains 14 residues.

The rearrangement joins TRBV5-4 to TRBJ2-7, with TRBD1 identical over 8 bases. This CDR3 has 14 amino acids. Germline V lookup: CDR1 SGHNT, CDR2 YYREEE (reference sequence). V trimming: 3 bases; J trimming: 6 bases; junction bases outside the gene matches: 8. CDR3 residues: CASSSGTGLIEQYF. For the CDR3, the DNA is TGTGCCAGCAGCTCCGGGACAGGACTGATCGAGCAGTACTTC.

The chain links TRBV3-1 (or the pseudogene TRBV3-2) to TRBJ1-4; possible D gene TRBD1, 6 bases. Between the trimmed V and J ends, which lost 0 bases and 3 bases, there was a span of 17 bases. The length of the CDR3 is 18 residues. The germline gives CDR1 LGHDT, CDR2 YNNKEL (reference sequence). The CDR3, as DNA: TGTGCCAGCAGCCAAGATAGGTTGGGGGCGCTTTCTAATGAAAAACTGTTTTTT. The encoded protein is CASSQDRLGALSNEKLFF.

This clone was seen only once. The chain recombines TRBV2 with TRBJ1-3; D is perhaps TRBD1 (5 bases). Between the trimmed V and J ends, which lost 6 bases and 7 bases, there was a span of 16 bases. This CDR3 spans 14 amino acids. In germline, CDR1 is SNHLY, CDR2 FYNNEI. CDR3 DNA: TGTGCCAGCAGCGCCGGGACTGGTGGGAACACCATATATTTT. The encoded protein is CASSAGTGGNTIYF.

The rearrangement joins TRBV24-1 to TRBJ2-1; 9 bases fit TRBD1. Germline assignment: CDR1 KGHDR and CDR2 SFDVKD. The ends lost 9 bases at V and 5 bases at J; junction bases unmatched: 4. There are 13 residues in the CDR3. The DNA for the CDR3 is TGTGCCACCGGGACAGGGCCTAACAATGAGCAGTTCTTC. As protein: CATGTGPNNEQFF.

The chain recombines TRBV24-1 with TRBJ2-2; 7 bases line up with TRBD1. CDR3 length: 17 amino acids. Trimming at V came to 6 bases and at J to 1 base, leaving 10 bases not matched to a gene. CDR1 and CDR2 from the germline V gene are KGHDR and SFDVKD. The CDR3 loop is CATSSHPGTENTGELFF. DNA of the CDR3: TGTGCCACCAGTTCCCATCCCGGGACAGAGAACACCGGGGAGCTGTTTTTT.

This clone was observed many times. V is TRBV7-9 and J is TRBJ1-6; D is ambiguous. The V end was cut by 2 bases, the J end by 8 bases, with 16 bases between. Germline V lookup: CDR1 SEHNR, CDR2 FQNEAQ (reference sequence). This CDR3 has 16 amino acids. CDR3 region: CASSLWRFGDHSPLHF. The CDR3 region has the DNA TGTGCCAGCAGCTTATGGAGGTTCGGGGATCATTCACCCCTCCACTTT.

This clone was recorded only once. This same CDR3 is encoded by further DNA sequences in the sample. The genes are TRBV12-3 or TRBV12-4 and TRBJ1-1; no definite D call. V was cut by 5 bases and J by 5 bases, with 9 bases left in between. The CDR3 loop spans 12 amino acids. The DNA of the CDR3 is TGTGCCAGCAGTCCCCCGGGAACTGAAGCTTTCTTT. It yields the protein CASSPPGTEAFF.

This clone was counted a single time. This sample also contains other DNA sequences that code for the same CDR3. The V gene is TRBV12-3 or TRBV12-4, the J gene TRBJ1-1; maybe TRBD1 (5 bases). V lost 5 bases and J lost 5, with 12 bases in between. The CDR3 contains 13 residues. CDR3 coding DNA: TGTGCCAGCAGTCCCGGGGGTGGGACTGAAGCTTTCTTT. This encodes CASSPGGGTEAFF.